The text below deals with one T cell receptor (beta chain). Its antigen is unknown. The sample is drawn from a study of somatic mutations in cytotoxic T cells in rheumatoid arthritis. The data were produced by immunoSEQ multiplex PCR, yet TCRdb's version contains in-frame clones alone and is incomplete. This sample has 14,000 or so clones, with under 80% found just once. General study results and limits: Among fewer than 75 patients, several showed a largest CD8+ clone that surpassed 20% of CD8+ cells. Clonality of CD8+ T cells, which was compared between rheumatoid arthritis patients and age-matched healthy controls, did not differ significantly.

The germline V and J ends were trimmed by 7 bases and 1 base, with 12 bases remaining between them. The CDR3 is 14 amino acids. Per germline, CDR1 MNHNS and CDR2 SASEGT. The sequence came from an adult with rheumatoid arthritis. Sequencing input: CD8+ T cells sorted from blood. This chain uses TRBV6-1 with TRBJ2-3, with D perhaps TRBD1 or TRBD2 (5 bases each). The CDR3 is CASKTLGGTDTQYF. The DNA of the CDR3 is TGTGCCAGCAAAACCCTGGGGGGCACAGATACGCAGTATTTT.